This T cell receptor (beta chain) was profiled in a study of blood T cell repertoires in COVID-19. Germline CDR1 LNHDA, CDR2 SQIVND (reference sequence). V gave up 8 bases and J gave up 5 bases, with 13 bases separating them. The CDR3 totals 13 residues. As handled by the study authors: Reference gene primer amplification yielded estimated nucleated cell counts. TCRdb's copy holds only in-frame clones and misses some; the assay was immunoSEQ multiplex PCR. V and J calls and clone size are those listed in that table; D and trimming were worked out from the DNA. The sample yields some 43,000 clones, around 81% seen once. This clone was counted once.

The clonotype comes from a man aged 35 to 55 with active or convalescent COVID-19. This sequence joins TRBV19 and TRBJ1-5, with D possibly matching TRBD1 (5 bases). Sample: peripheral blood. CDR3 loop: CASGAGIYQPQHF. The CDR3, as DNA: TGTGCCAGTGGGGCAGGGATATATCAGCCCCAGCATTTT. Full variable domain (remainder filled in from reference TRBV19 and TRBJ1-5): DGGITQSPKYLFRKEGQNVTLSCEQNLNHDAMYWYRQDPGQGLRLIYYSQIVNDFQKGDIAEGYSVSREKKESFPLTVTSAQKNPTAFYLCASGAGIYQPQHFGDGTRLSIL.